Listed below are T cell receptor beta chains from one sample, sequenced in a study of cytomegalovirus exposure and HLA in healthy donors. The data were produced by immunoSEQ multiplex PCR, yet TCRdb's version contains in-frame clones alone and is incomplete. Here the sample spans 95,000 to 150,000 clones, approximately 80% being singletons. The sequenced material came from PBMCs. Receptor source: a man in his forties or fifties in good health and CMV-seronegative. CDR3s include the opening cysteine and the closing phenylalanine or tryptophan. Fields, in order: J gene, V gene, D gene, CDR3 protein, CDR3 DNA. A D gene is named only where the DNA matches it firmly.

>TRBJ2-7|TRBV7-9|TRBD1
CASSPGVGTVAYEQYF
TGTGCCAGCAGCCCAGGGGTCGGGACAGTTGCCTACGAGCAGTACTTC
>TRBJ1-6|TRBV7-2|.
CASSLGLRGNSPLHF
TGTGCCAGCAGCCTGGGACTTCGAGGTAATTCACCCCTCCACTTT
>TRBJ2-7|TRBV27|.
CASSLSVRSREQYF
TGTGCCAGCAGTTTATCTGTACGGTCCCGCGAGCAGTACTTC
>TRBJ1-1|TRBV5-4|.
CASSPDWQSNTEAFF
TGTGCCAGCAGCCCGGACTGGCAGTCGAACACTGAAGCTTTCTTT
>TRBJ1-1|TRBV7-9|TRBD1
CASSLGQGTRAFF
TGTGCCAGCAGCCTCGGACAGGGTACTCGAGCTTTCTTT
>TRBJ1-1|TRBV19|.
CASTYIQGNTEAFF
TGTGCCAGTACCTATATACAGGGGAACACTGAAGCTTTCTTT
>TRBJ1-1|TRBV5-4|.
CASSLPVLNTEAFF
TGTGCCAGCAGCTTGCCGGTCTTGAACACTGAAGCTTTCTTT
>TRBJ1-6|TRBV2|TRBD1
CASGWTGDTSPLHF
TGTGCCAGCGGGTGGACAGGGGATACTTCACCCCTCCACTTT
>TRBJ2-7|TRBV6-1|TRBD1
CASRRGTGESYEQYF
TGTGCCAGCAGAAGGGGGACAGGGGAATCCTACGAGCAGTACTTC
>TRBJ1-1|TRBV9|.
CASSPRGTGRNTEAFF
TGTGCCAGCAGCCCCAGGGGTACAGGACGCAACACTGAAGCTTTCTTT
>TRBJ1-2|TRBV27|.
CASSFRDGGTVGYTF
TGTGCCAGCAGTTTTCGGGACGGGGGGACGGTCGGCTACACCTTC
>TRBJ2-5|TRBV9|TRBD2
CASSVGGASGQETQYF
TGTGCCAGCAGCGTAGGTGGGGCTAGCGGCCAAGAGACCCAGTACTTC
>TRBJ2-3|TRBV7-2|.
CASSPLGGAITDTQYF
TGTGCCAGTTCGCCTCTGGGCGGGGCGATCACAGATACGCAGTATTTT
>TRBJ2-3|TRBV19|.
CASSIWAGTDTQYF
TGTGCCAGTAGTATTTGGGCAGGCACAGATACGCAGTATTTT
>TRBJ2-5|TRBV2|TRBD1
CASTSGTASGQYF
TGTGCCAGCACCTCGGGGACAGCTTCCGGGCAGTACTTC
>TRBJ1-1|TRBV1|.
CTSSHGQMNTEAFF
TGCACCAGCAGCCATGGACAGATGAACACTGAAGCTTTCTTT
>TRBJ2-2|TRBV11-2|TRBD2
CASSFGTSITGELFF
TGTGCCAGCAGCTTCGGGACTAGCATCACCGGGGAGCTGTTTTTT